The 31 T cell receptor beta chains listed next were all sequenced from one sample in a study of T cell responses to AZD1222 COVID-19 vaccine. Sequencing used immunoSEQ multiplex PCR; TCRdb keeps in-frame clones, though not all of them. The repertoire includes 150,000 to 200,000 clones, approximately 90% of them detected once, and 5% to 7.5% sits in the top ten. Here the sequenced sample was peripheral blood, taken on day 0 of AZD1222 vaccination. All receptors derive from an adult in good health.

This chain links TRBV6-5 with TRBJ2-5; D tentatively reads TRBD1 or TRBD2 (6 bases each). Germline V gene data show CDR1 as MNHEY and CDR2 as SVGAGI. This CDR3 comprises 14 residues. Trimming shortened V by 7 bases and J by 5 bases, and 17 bases separated the two germline ends. CDR3 protein: CASMRDNMGETQYF. The CDR3 bases are TGTGCCAGCATGCGGGACAATATGGGGGAGACCCAGTACTTC.

CDR3 residues: CASSLATRNTEAFF. CDR3 sequence (DNA): TGTGCCAGCAGCTTGGCGACACGGAACACTGAAGCTTTCTTT. The V call is TRBV5-4, the J call TRBJ1-1; no clear D gene. Trimming stripped 0 bases from V and 1 base from J, with 7 bases between. Germline values: CDR1 SGHNT, CDR2 YYREEE (reference sequence). The CDR3 runs to 14 residues.

This chain joins TRBV5-1 and TRBJ2-1; 7 positions match TRBD2. Germline V gene sequence: CDR1 SGHRS, CDR2 YFSETQ. J gave up 12 bases and V 3 bases, and 15 bases lay outside the gene matches. This CDR3 has 15 residues. DNA for the CDR3: TGCGCCAGCAGCTCCTCTGGCGGGGGATATGAAGGGCAGTTCTTC. Its translation: CASSSSGGGYEGQFF. Looking up the rest from reference TRBV5-1 and TRBJ2-1 gives the full variable domain: KAGVTQTPRYLIKTRGQQVTLSCSPISGHRSVSWYQQTPGQGLQFLFEYFSETQRNKGNFPGRFSGRQFSNSRSEMNVSTLELGDSALYLCASSSSGGGYEGQFFGPGTRLTVL.

The gene calls are TRBV2 and TRBJ1-2; TRBD1 is a possible D gene (5 bases). V lost 8 bases and J lost 0, with 13 bases in between. The CDR3 sequence is 14 residues long. Per germline, CDR1 SNHLY and CDR2 FYNNEI. The CDR3 nucleotides read TGTGCCAGCGTTACGGGACCATCTAACTATGGCTACACCTTC. Protein product: CASVTGPSNYGYTF. Full variable domain (outside the CDR3, taken from reference TRBV2 and TRBJ1-2): EPEVTQTPSHQVTQMGQEVILRCVPISNHLYFYWYRQILGQKVEFLVSFYNNEISEKSEIFDDQFSVERPDGSNFTLKIRSTKLEDSAMYFCASVTGPSNYGYTFGSGTRLTVV.

This chain links TRBV6-5 with TRBJ1-1, with D hard to call. CDR1 is MNHEY, CDR2 SVGAGI, per germline. V gave up 5 bases and J gave up 8 bases, with 18 bases separating them. CDR3 length equals 14 residues. The CDR3 sequence is CASSTGRAGLEAFF. The DNA of the CDR3 is TGTGCCAGCAGTACCGGACGGGCCGGGTTGGAAGCTTTCTTT.

The chain recombines TRBV6-5 with TRBJ1-6; possible D gene TRBD1, 6 bases. The CDR3 totals 15 residues. CDR1 is MNHEY and CDR2 is SVGAGI in the germline V gene. The V gene lost 4 bases and the J gene lost 9 bases, with 16 bases spanning the gap. The CDR3 sequence: CASSWDTSFGSPLHF. Written as DNA, the CDR3 is TGTGCCAGCAGTTGGGACACCTCGTTCGGTTCACCCCTCCACTTT.

This clone was picked up one time. This chain joins TRBV27 and TRBJ1-2, with D perhaps TRBD1 (5 bases). CDR1 and CDR2 from the germline V gene are MNHEY and SMNVEV (reference sequence). The CDR3 contains 12 residues. Trimming left V 6 bases short and J 7 bases short, with 12 bases between. The CDR3 spells CASSSSGLGYTF. CDR3 DNA sequence: TGTGCCAGCAGCTCATCAGGGCTTGGCTACACCTTC.

This chain uses TRBV28 with TRBJ2-3, with 13 bases identical to TRBD2. This CDR3 is 17 amino acids long. V lost 3 bases to trimming and J lost 5 bases; unmatched junction nucleotides: 8. The germline V gene has CDR1 MDHEN and CDR2 SYDVKM. CDR3 in amino acids: CASSFRRTSGGKDTQYF. As DNA, the CDR3 is TGTGCCAGCAGTTTCCGGAGGACTAGCGGGGGAAAAGATACGCAGTATTTT. The entire variable domain, with the rest obtained from reference TRBV28 and TRBJ2-3, is as follows: DVKVTQSSRYLVKRTGEKVFLECVQDMDHENMFWYRQDPGLGLRLIYFSYDVKMKEKGDIPEGYSVSREKKERFSLILESASTNQTSMYLCASSFRRTSGGKDTQYFGPGTRLTVL.

The chain recombines TRBV6-5 with TRBJ2-7; TRBD2 matches at 8 bases. Trimming removed 0 bases from V and 2 bases from J; junction bases left unmatched: 0. The CDR3 is 14 amino acids. Germline lookup yields CDR1 MNHEY and CDR2 SVGAGI. Here the CDR3 DNA reads TGTGCCAGCAGTTACTCTAGCGGGACCTACGAGCAGTACTTC. Its translation: CASSYSSGTYEQYF.

The V call is TRBV10-3, the J call TRBJ2-1, with 9 nucleotides matching TRBD2. The CDR3 runs to 13 residues. J gave up 4 bases and V 8 bases, and 3 bases lay outside the gene matches. Germline V lookup: CDR1 ENHRY, CDR2 SYGVKD. The CDR3: CAISSGEYNEQFF. DNA of the CDR3: TGTGCCATCTCTAGCGGGGAGTACAATGAGCAGTTCTTC.

This clone has a handful of counts. This chain connects TRBV7-9 to TRBJ1-6, with D possibly TRBD1 on 6 matching bases. Germline CDR1 and CDR2: SEHNR and FQNEAQ (reference sequence). The CDR3 consists of 16 residues. V was trimmed by 1 base and J by 9 bases, leaving 16 bases between them. The CDR3 region is CASSLVAGGASSPLHF. The DNA of the CDR3 is TGTGCCAGCAGCTTAGTGGCGGGGGGGGCCTCTTCACCCCTCCACTTT.

V and J are TRBV6-5 and TRBJ1-6; D is perhaps TRBD1 (5 bases). The CDR3 consists of 15 residues. The V end lost 5 bases, the J end lost 2 bases, and 10 bases lay between the germline ends. Germline loops: CDR1 MNHEY, CDR2 SVGAGI. In DNA, the CDR3 is TGTGCCAGCAGTATTCGACAGCCCTATAATTCACCCCTCCACTTT. It specifies CASSIRQPYNSPLHF.

The chain employs TRBV7-2 and TRBJ2-1; 7 bases align to TRBD1. The CDR3 runs to 17 residues. Germline lookup yields CDR1 SGHTA and CDR2 FQGNSA. After removal of 3 bases from V and 0 bases from J, the junction contained 8 bases not matched to a gene. The CDR3 nucleotides are TGTGCCAGCAGCTTCGCGGTACAGGGGAGCTCCTACAATGAGCAGTTCTTC. Translated: CASSFAVQGSSYNEQFF.

As regards this clone: Germline and junction disagree at one end, which may indicate a read error. The V and J genes are TRBV12-5 and TRBJ2-1, with TRBD2 matching 11 bases. This CDR3 is built from 14 residues. Per the germline V gene, CDR1 is LGHNT and CDR2 is FRNRAP. The CDR3, as DNA: TGTGCTAGTGGCTTGGGACTAGCGGTTGATGAGCAGTTCTTC. It is translated as CASGLGLAVDEQFF.

This clone was seen only once. This rearrangement joins TRBV18 to TRBJ2-2; TRBD2 might be the D (5 bases). Trimming removed 5 bases at V and 4 bases at J, with 11 bases between. The CDR3 is 14 residues long. Germline V lookup: CDR1 KGHSH, CDR2 LQKENI. CDR3 in amino acids: CASSSSEGTGELFF. The CDR3 nucleotides are TGTGCCAGCTCATCCTCTGAGGGCACCGGGGAGCTGTTTTTT.

The gene calls are TRBV6-5 and TRBJ2-1; 9 bases align to TRBD1. Trimming took 7 bases from V and 2 from J; bases not matched to a gene: 6. Germline CDR1 and CDR2: MNHEY and SVGAGI. The CDR3 is 15 residues long. The CDR3 spells CASTRTGDPYNEQFF. For the CDR3, the DNA is TGTGCCAGCACACGGACAGGGGACCCCTACAATGAGCAGTTCTTC.

This sequence joins TRBV6-5 and TRBJ2-5; D might be TRBD1 (6 bases). The CDR3 is made up of 15 amino acids. The germline V gene encodes CDR1 MNHEY and CDR2 SVGAGI. The V end was cut by 0 bases, the J end by 5 bases, with 13 bases between. The CDR3 loop is CASSYSGQPVETQYF. The CDR3, as DNA: TGTGCCAGCAGTTACTCAGGACAGCCCGTGGAGACCCAGTACTTC.

The CDR3 DNA reads TGCGCCACAGGGCTAGCGGGAGGTGCAGATACGCAGTATTTT. Translating it yields CATGLAGGADTQYF. The V gene is TRBV10-2, the J gene TRBJ2-3, with TRBD2 matching over 11 bases. Germline CDR1 reads WSHSY; CDR2 reads SAAADI. J gave up 4 bases and V 10 bases, and 7 bases lay outside the gene matches. This CDR3 has 14 amino acids.

The chain couples TRBV4-3 to TRBJ2-7; TRBD1 aligns across 7 bases. Germline V gene lookup returns CDR1 LGHNA and CDR2 YSLEER. The CDR3 length is 14 residues. The junction had 4 bases not matched to a gene; V was cut back by 4 bases and J by 1 base. Written as DNA, the CDR3 is TGCGCCAGCAGCCTAGGGGGACAGTCCTACGAGCAGTACTTC. This translates into CASSLGGQSYEQYF.

The J gene is TRBJ2-2, the V gene TRBV6-5; 9 nucleotides agree with TRBD1. Unmatched junction bases numbered 4, after V lost 7 bases and J lost 4 bases. CDR1 is MNHEY and CDR2 is SVGAGI in the germline V gene. The CDR3 runs 14 residues. CDR3 residues: CASNRGQVTGELFF. CDR3 DNA: TGTGCCAGCAACAGGGGGCAGGTCACCGGGGAGCTGTTTTTT.

This chain joins TRBV7-8 and TRBJ2-5, with 9 bases that match TRBD1. Looked up from germline, CDR1 is SGHVS and CDR2 is FQNEAQ. Unmatched junction bases numbered 7, after V lost 5 bases and J lost 6 bases. The CDR3 sequence is 14 residues long. This CDR3 reads CASSPQGAGKTQYF. The CDR3, as DNA: TGTGCCAGCAGCCCACAGGGGGCTGGAAAGACCCAGTACTTC.

The chain couples TRBV5-1 to TRBJ1-6, with TRBD1 as a possible D gene (5 bases). This CDR3 has 15 amino acids. Trimming took off 1 base at V and 6 bases at J, with 11 bases between the two ends. Germline V gene lookup returns CDR1 SGHRS and CDR2 YFSETQ. The CDR3 DNA reads TGCGCCAGCAGCTTGAGTCAGGGTTCTAATTCACCCCTCCACTTT. This sequence encodes CASSLSQGSNSPLHF.

This chain links TRBV21-1 with TRBJ1-2; the table calls TRBD1, which could not be checked here. TRBV21-1 is a pseudogene segment. The CDR3 extends over 14 amino acids. The CDR3 DNA is TGTGCCAGCAGCAAGTGGGACAGTAACTATGGCTACACCTTC. Translation gives CASSKWDSNYGYTF.

The chain recombines TRBV4-1 with TRBJ2-2; D is undetermined. The CDR3 is made up of 15 amino acids. The V and J ends lost 1 base and 2 bases respectively, with 8 bases between them. From germline, CDR1 is MGHRA and CDR2 YSYEKL. The CDR3 sequence: CASSQVTDNTGELFF. In nucleotides, the CDR3 is TGCGCCAGCAGCCAAGTTACAGATAACACCGGGGAGCTGTTTTTT.

J is TRBJ1-4 and V is TRBV4-3; 7 bases are shared with TRBD1. This CDR3 spans 18 amino acids. The ends lost 0 bases at V and 7 bases at J; junction bases unmatched: 14. CDR1 LGHNA and CDR2 YSLEER come from the germline V gene. CDR3 in amino acids: CASSQDGSRGAQVEKLFF. The CDR3 DNA follows: TGCGCCAGCAGCCAAGATGGATCCAGGGGGGCGCAGGTTGAAAAACTGTTTTTT.

Only one count was recorded for this clone. V and J are TRBV20-1 and TRBJ2-7; 9 bases agree with TRBD1. J lost 3 bases, V lost 3 bases, and 9 bases had no gene match. Germline V gives CDR1 DFQATT, CDR2 SNEGSKA (reference sequence). This CDR3 is 15 amino acids long. The CDR3 DNA reads TGCAGTGCTAGTCACCGGGACAGGGCGGACTACGAGCAGTACTTC. Amino acids: CSASHRDRADYEQYF.

The chain links TRBV6-5 to TRBJ1-2, with D unclear. This CDR3 is 15 amino acids long. The V and J ends lost 1 base and 6 bases respectively, with 15 bases between them. Germline values: CDR1 MNHEY, CDR2 SVGAGI. The CDR3 protein is CASSYLDSYGNGYTF. The CDR3 DNA sequence: TGTGCCAGCAGTTACTTGGATAGTTACGGGAATGGCTACACCTTC.

The chain is built from TRBV18 and TRBJ1-1; D ambiguous. CDR3 size: 15 residues. Per germline, CDR1 KGHSH and CDR2 LQKENI. Trimming removed 3 bases at V and 0 bases at J, with 11 bases between. The CDR3 region has the DNA TGTGCCAGCTCACCTTCGCTAGGAGTGAACACTGAAGCTTTCTTT. It yields the protein CASSPSLGVNTEAFF.

This clone was seen more than once but under ten times. The chain couples TRBV7-9 to TRBJ2-7; D may be TRBD1 or TRBD2 (7 bases each). The V end lost 4 bases, the J end lost 3 bases, and 16 bases lay between the germline ends. The CDR3 consists of 15 residues. The V gene's germline CDR1 is SEHNR and CDR2 FQNEAQ (reference sequence). CDR3 DNA: TGTGCCAGCAGCTCAGGGGGGGCAGATAACTACGAGCAGTACTTC. Translated, it gives CASSSGGADNYEQYF.

J is TRBJ2-5 and V is TRBV7-2, with D perhaps matching TRBD2 (5 bases). The CDR3 spans 15 residues. The germline gives CDR1 SGHTA, CDR2 FQGNSA. V lost 5 bases, J lost 4 bases, and 17 bases lay in between. In DNA, the CDR3 is TGTGCCAGCAGCCTCCGTGGAGGAAGAAGAGAGACCCAGTACTTC. Translating it yields CASSLRGGRRETQYF.

The CDR3 DNA follows: TGTGCCAGTACCCACCCCGACAAGAAATACGAGCAGTACTTC. Protein product: CASTHPDKKYEQYF. The chain links TRBV19 to TRBJ2-7; no firm D call. This CDR3 is 14 amino acids long. The germline CDR1 and CDR2 sequences are LNHDA and SQIVND (reference sequence). V was pared by 7 bases and J by 4 bases, with 17 bases between.